This TCR beta chain was profiled in a study of human T cells and chemical hapten exposure. TCRdb reprocessed the RACE reads with MiXCR, giving one entry per CDR3 protein. Of about 120,000 distinct CDR3 sequences listed, around an eighth were seen once; the top ten hold approximately 1.5%. This clonotype was seen at least ten times. Trimming removed 2 bases from V and 4 bases from J, with 14 bases in between. The germline gives CDR1 MDHEN, CDR2 SYDVKM. The CDR3 has 15 residues. Time point indicated: patch test 1, 2 weeks after DPC sensitization. Treatment of the sample: therapeutic diphenylcyclopropenone sensitization with weekly scalp DPC. Donors were 18 to 70-year-old alopecia patients suitable for DPC.

The clonotype was recovered from a woman aged 45-59 years with alopecia areata. Some clones in this sample may be carry-over from other donors' samples. The chain is built from TRBV28 and TRBJ1-1, with D maybe TRBD1 (6 bases). This specimen was whole blood, taken in connection with sensitization to the hapten diphenylcyclopropenone (DPC). Here the CDR3 DNA reads TGTGCCAGCAGTTTAGGATCTGCAGGGGTCACTGAAGCTTTCTTT. It encodes CASSLGSAGVTEAFF. The entire variable domain, with the rest obtained from reference TRBV28 and TRBJ1-1, is as follows: DVKVTQSSRYLVKRTGEKVFLECVQDMDHENMFWYRQDPGLGLRLIYFSYDVKMKEKGDIPEGYSVSREKKERFSLILESASTNQTSMYLCASSLGSAGVTEAFFGQGTRLTVV.